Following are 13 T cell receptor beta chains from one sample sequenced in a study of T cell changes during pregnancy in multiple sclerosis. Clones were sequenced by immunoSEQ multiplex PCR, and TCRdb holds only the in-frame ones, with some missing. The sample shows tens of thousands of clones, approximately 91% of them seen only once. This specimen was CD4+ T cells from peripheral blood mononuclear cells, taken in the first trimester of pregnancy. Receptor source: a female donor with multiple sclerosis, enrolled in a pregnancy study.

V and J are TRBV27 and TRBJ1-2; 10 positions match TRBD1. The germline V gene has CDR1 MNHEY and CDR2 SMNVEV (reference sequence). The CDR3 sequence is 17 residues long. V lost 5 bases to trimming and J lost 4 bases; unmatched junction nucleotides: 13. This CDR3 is CASSPLSGQGVGYGYTF. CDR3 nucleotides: TGTGCCAGCAGTCCCCTGTCCGGACAGGGGGTTGGCTATGGCTACACCTTC.

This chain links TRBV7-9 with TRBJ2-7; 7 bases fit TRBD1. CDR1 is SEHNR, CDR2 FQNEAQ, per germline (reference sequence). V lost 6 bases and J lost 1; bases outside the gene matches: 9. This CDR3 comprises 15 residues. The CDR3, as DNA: TGTGCCAGCAGAGAGGCCGGGACAGATTCCTACGAGCAGTACTTC. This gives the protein CASREAGTDSYEQYF.

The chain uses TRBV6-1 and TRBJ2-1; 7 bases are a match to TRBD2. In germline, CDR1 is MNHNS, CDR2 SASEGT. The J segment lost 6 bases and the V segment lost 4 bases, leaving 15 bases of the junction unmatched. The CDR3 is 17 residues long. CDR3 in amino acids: CASSGGGSSPYGNEQFF. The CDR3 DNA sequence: TGTGCCAGCAGTGGGGGCGGGAGTTCCCCTTATGGCAATGAGCAGTTCTTC.

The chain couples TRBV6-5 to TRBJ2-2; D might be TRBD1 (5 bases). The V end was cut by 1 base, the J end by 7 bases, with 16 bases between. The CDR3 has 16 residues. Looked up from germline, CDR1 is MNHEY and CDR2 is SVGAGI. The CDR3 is CASSYFITGPDGELFF. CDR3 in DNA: TGTGCCAGCAGTTACTTCATAACAGGACCGGACGGGGAGCTGTTTTTT.

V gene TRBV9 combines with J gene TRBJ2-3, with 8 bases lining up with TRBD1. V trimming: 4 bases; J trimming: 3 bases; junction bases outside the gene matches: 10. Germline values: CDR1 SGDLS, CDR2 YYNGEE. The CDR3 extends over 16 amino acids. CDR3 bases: TGTGCCAGCAGCACCTTCGGACAGGGCGGGACAGATACGCAGTATTTT. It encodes CASSTFGQGGTDTQYF.

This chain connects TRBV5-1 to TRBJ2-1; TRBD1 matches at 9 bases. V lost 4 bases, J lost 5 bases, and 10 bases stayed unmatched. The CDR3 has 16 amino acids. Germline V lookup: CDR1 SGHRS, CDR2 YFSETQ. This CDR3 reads CASSRTTGTGNNEQFF. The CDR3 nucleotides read TGCGCCAGCAGCCGAACAACCGGGACAGGGAACAATGAGCAGTTCTTC.

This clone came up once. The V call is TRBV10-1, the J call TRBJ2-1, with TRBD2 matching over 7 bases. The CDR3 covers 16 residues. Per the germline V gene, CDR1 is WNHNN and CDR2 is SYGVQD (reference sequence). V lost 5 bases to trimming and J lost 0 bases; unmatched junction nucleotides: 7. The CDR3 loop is CASSRAGSSSYNEQFF. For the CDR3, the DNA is TGCGCCAGCAGTAGAGCGGGATCTTCCTCCTACAATGAGCAGTTCTTC.

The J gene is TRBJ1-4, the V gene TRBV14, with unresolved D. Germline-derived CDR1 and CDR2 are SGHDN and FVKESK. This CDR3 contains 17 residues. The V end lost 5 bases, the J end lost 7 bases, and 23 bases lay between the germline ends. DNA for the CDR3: TGTGCCAGCAGCGTCCAACAGTCCGCCGGGATAGGTGAAAAACTGTTTTTT. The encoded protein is CASSVQQSAGIGEKLFF.

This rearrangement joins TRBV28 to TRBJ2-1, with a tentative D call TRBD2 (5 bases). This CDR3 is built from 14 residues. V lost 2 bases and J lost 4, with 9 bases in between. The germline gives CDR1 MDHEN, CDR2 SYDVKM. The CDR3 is CASSLDGNYNEQFF. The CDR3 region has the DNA TGTGCCAGCAGTTTAGACGGGAATTACAATGAGCAGTTCTTC.

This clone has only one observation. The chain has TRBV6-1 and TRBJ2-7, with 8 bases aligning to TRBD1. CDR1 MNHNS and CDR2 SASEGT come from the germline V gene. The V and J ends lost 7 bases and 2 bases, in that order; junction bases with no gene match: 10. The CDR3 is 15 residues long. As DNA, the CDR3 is TGTGCCAGCATCAGGGGGCGGGCCTCTCCCTACGAGCAGTACTTC. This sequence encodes CASIRGRASPYEQYF.

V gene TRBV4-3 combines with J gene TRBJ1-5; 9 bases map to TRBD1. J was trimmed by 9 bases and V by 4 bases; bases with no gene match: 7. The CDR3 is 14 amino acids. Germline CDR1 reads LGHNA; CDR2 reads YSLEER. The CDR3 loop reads CASSLGTGRPPQHF. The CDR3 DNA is TGCGCCAGCAGCCTCGGGACAGGGAGGCCGCCCCAGCATTTT.

This CDR3 is CASSSNRGHEQFF. CDR3 bases: TGCGCCAGCAGCTCTAACAGGGGGCATGAGCAGTTCTTC. The J gene is TRBJ2-1, the V gene TRBV5-1; 9 nucleotides align to TRBD1. J was trimmed by 8 bases and V by 3 bases; bases with no gene match: 3. Germline assignment: CDR1 SGHRS and CDR2 YFSETQ. This CDR3 has 13 amino acids.

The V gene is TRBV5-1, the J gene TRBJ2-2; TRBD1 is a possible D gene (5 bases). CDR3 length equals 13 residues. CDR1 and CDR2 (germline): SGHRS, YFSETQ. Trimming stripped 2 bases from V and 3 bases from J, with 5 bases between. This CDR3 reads CASSLQDTGELFF. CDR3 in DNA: TGCGCCAGCAGCTTACAGGACACCGGGGAGCTGTTTTTT.